This is a list of T cell receptor beta chains from one sample in a study of T cell repertoires in cytomegalovirus infection. TCRdb re-called the reads through MiXCR, storing one row per CDR3 protein. The table has 150,000 to 200,000 distinct CDR3 sequences, roughly an eighth seen once. Sequencing was performed on PBMCs. The receptors stem from a human donor in good health (CMV status not recorded). Some clones in this sample may be carry-over from other donors' samples. Each CDR3 is given with its conserved first and last residue. The order of the fields is J gene, D gene, V gene, clone size, CDR3 protein, CDR3 DNA. D genes are given only for firm matches. A clone size is listed for some rows: how often the clone was seen (once, few, many), or a class if it is expanded.

>TRBJ2-5|.|TRBV5-1|few
CASSLAAGFETQYF
TGCGCCAGCAGCTTGGCCGCGGGTTTTGAGACCCAGTACTTC
>TRBJ1-6|.|TRBV30|.
CAWTGTFNSPLHF
TGTGCCTGGACTGGAACTTTCAATTCACCCCTCCACTTT
>TRBJ2-2|.|TRBV2|.
CASTPARSTGELFF
TGTGCCAGTACCCCCGCAAGGAGCACCGGGGAGCTGTTTTTT
>TRBJ1-5|.|TRBV20-1|few
CSAKEGFNQPQHF
TGCAGTGCTAAAGAAGGATTCAATCAGCCCCAGCATTTT
>TRBJ2-2|.|TRBV7-7|few
CASSLVPGELFF
TGTGCCAGCAGCTTAGTTCCCGGGGAGCTGTTTTTT
>TRBJ2-1|.|TRBV29-1|few
CSVEDTYNEQFF
TGCAGCGTTGAAGATACATACAATGAGCAGTTCTTC
>TRBJ2-2|TRBD1|TRBV19|.
CASTHRTGYTGELFF
TGTGCCAGTACCCATCGGACAGGCTACACCGGGGAGCTGTTTTTT
>TRBJ2-1|.|TRBV24-1|many
CATSEAREEQFF
TGTGCCACCAGTGAGGCCAGAGAGGAGCAGTTCTTC
>TRBJ1-1|.|TRBV7-9|few
CASSLVPGANTEAFF
TGTGCCAGCAGCTTAGTTCCAGGCGCAAACACTGAAGCTTTCTTT
>TRBJ2-5|.|TRBV7-2|many
CASSPRETQYF
TGTGCCAGCAGCCCGCGGGAGACCCAGTACTTC
>TRBJ2-7|.|TRBV20-1|many
CSARDQRLSYEQYF
TGCAGTGCTAGAGATCAGCGATTATCCTACGAGCAGTACTTC
>TRBJ2-2|.|TRBV7-3|.
CASSSGSSTGELFF
TGTGCCAGCAGCTCAGGGTCATCCACCGGGGAGCTGTTTTTT
>TRBJ2-7|TRBD2|TRBV24-1|many
CATPGGGEQYF
TGTGCCACTCCCGGGGGGGGAGAGCAGTACTTC
>TRBJ2-3|TRBD2|TRBV2|few
CASSAGTSGRGADTQYF
TGTGCCAGCAGTGCTGGGACTAGCGGGAGAGGTGCAGATACGCAGTATTTT
>TRBJ1-2|TRBD1|TRBV27|many
CASSRRAGQPYGYTF
TGTGCCAGCAGCCGTCGAGCGGGACAGCCCTATGGCTACACCTTC
>TRBJ2-6|.|TRBV28|many
CASTPTRSGANVLTF
TGTGCCAGCACCCCGACCCGCTCTGGGGCCAACGTCCTGACTTTC
>TRBJ1-6|TRBD1|TRBV7-2|many
CASSLWGQINSPLHF
TGTGCCAGCAGCTTATGGGGACAGATAAATTCACCCCTCCACTTT
>TRBJ2-1|TRBD2|TRBV10-3|.
CAISESGLAGDNEQFF
TGTGCCATCAGTGAGTCGGGACTAGCGGGGGACAATGAGCAGTTCTTC
>TRBJ2-2|TRBD2|TRBV6-2/TRBV6-3|.
CASSLSGGPSNTGELFF
TGTGCCAGCAGTCTTAGCGGGGGCCCCTCGAACACCGGGGAGCTGTTTTTT
>TRBJ1-6|.|TRBV12-3/TRBV12-4|many
CASSPSGNSPLHF
TGTGCCAGCAGCCCCTCGGGGAATTCACCCCTCCACTTT
>TRBJ2-5|.|TRBV7-2|many
CASSADFRKTQYF
TGTGCCAGCAGCGCAGACTTCCGGAAGACCCAGTACTTC
>TRBJ2-2|.|TRBV11-3|.
CASSLERFGELFF
TGTGCCAGCAGCTTAGAAAGGTTCGGGGAGCTGTTTTTT
>TRBJ1-5|.|TRBV12-3/TRBV12-4|.
CASSRAGQPQHF
TGTGCCAGCAGTCGGGCCGGTCAGCCCCAGCATTTT
>TRBJ1-1|.|TRBV12-3/TRBV12-4|.
CASSLETLGAEAFF
TGTGCCAGCAGTTTAGAAACTCTTGGGGCTGAAGCTTTCTTT
>TRBJ2-7|.|TRBV20-1|few
CSATGQTYEQYF
TGCAGTGCTACGGGGCAGACCTACGAGCAGTACTTC